A single sample gave rise to the 14 T cell receptor beta chains below, sequenced in a study of cytomegalovirus exposure and HLA in healthy donors. Some clones are missing from TCRdb's copy, which holds only in-frame ones; the method was immunoSEQ multiplex PCR. Of approximately 270,000 clones listed, approximately 83% are singletons. The sequencing sample was made of PBMCs. The receptors originated from a woman aged 18-29 years in good health and CMV-seronegative.

The rearrangement links TRBV6-6 to TRBJ1-2, with a weak D call TRBD1 (5 bases). This CDR3 region has 14 residues. Germline CDR1 reads MNHNY; CDR2 reads SVGAGI (reference sequence). V was trimmed by 2 bases and J by 4 bases, leaving 11 bases between them. The CDR3 nucleotides are TGTGCCAGCAGTTACGCGGGGGTGCCCTATGGCTACACCTTC. Translating gives CASSYAGVPYGYTF.

This clone showed up just a few times. The V gene is TRBV7-6, the J gene TRBJ1-6, with 7 positions matching TRBD1. V shed 1 base, J shed 7 bases, and the junction held 1 base outside the gene matches. CDR1 is SGHVS, CDR2 FNYEAQ, per germline. There are 14 residues in the CDR3. The CDR3 DNA sequence: TGTGCCAGCAGCTTAGAGGGGGCGAATTCACCCCTCCACTTT. This sequence encodes CASSLEGANSPLHF.

This clone was observed many times. This chain connects TRBV6-4 to TRBJ2-2; 8 nucleotides line up with TRBD1. From germline, CDR1 is MRHNA and CDR2 SNTAGT. The CDR3 is 13 residues long. V was clipped by 7 bases and J by 3 bases; unmatched bases: 1. This CDR3 reads CASKTGDTGELFF. The CDR3 DNA reads TGTGCCAGCAAGACAGGGGACACCGGGGAGCTGTTTTTT.

This chain uses TRBV30 with TRBJ2-7; D may be TRBD2 (6 bases). Germline V gene sequence: CDR1 GTSNPN, CDR2 SVGIG (reference sequence). V dropped 2 bases and J dropped 0 bases, with 14 bases sitting between them. The CDR3 spans 15 residues. This CDR3 is CAWSRRGLLSYEQYF. For the CDR3, the DNA is TGTGCCTGGAGTCGACGGGGACTCCTCTCCTACGAGCAGTACTTC.

The rearrangement joins TRBV5-1 to TRBJ2-1, with TRBD1 identical over 9 bases. J was trimmed by 8 bases and V by 4 bases; bases with no gene match: 13. The germline CDR1 and CDR2 sequences are SGHRS and YFSETQ. This CDR3 has 16 amino acids. The CDR3 nucleotides are TGCGCCAGCAGCACCACTCCGGGACAGGGTTCTCATGAGCAGTTCTTC. This sequence encodes CASSTTPGQGSHEQFF.

This rearrangement joins TRBV5-6 to TRBJ2-7; TRBD1 agrees at 8 bases. The CDR3 totals 15 residues. The ends lost 4 bases at V and 4 bases at J; junction bases unmatched: 10. Germline V lookup: CDR1 SGHDT, CDR2 YYEEEE. CDR3 nucleotides: TGTGCCAGCAGCGAGAGAGGCAGGGGGCCATACGAGCAGTACTTC. Its translation: CASSERGRGPYEQYF.

This chain uses TRBV5-5 with TRBJ2-7, with D hard to call. Germline CDR1 and CDR2: SGHKS and YYEKEE (reference sequence). V lost 6 bases and J 10 bases, leaving 8 bases between the germline ends. This CDR3 is 9 amino acids long. The CDR3 protein is CASTRDQYF. CDR3 DNA: TGTGCCAGCACCCGCGATCAGTACTTC. Complete variable domain (other parts from reference TRBV5-5 and TRBJ2-7): DAGVTQSPTHLIKTRGQQVTLRCSPISGHKSVSWYQQVLGQGPQFIFQYYEKEERGRGNFPDRFSARQFPNYSSELNVNALLLGDSALYLCASTRDQYFGPGTRLTVT.

This chain connects TRBV18 to TRBJ2-2; no reliable D call. The CDR3 is 13 amino acids. Trimming removed 3 bases at V and 4 bases at J, with 6 bases between. CDR1 is KGHSH, CDR2 LQKENI, per germline. Written as DNA, the CDR3 is TGTGCCAGCTCACCTGGCCGCACCGGGGAGCTGTTTTTT. The encoded protein is CASSPGRTGELFF.

This sequence joins TRBV25-1 and TRBJ1-2, with a weak D call TRBD1 (6 bases). Deletions cut 4 bases from V and 5 bases from J, with 14 bases between. Germline CDR1 MGHDK, CDR2 SYGVNS. The CDR3 is 14 residues long. DNA for the CDR3: TGTGCCAGCAGTGGGGGGGGCGCGGGATATGGCTACACCTTC. It codes for CASSGGGAGYGYTF.

This chain links TRBV21-1 with TRBJ1-2; TRBD1 was called by the table and not checked on the DNA. TRBV21-1 is listed as a pseudogene. The length of the CDR3 is 17 residues. CDR3: CASSTLFWDRVLDGYTF. The CDR3 DNA sequence: TGTGCCAGCAGCACCCTTTTTTGGGACAGGGTACTGGATGGCTACACCTTC.

The chain uses TRBV5-1 and TRBJ1-2; TRBD1 agrees at 9 bases. The CDR3 loop spans 15 amino acids. CDR1 SGHRS and CDR2 YFSETQ come from the germline V gene. The V and J ends lost 0 bases and 5 bases, in that order; junction bases with no gene match: 5. CDR3 region: CASSLALDRGYGYTF. The DNA of the CDR3 is TGCGCCAGCAGCTTGGCTTTAGACAGGGGGTATGGCTACACCTTC.

The chain has TRBV7-2 and TRBJ2-7; 10 bases map to TRBD1. This CDR3 has 15 amino acids. In germline, CDR1 is SGHTA, CDR2 FQGNSA. The V gene end was trimmed by 2 bases and the J gene end by 5 bases; junction bases not matched to a gene: 6. The CDR3 sequence is CASSLIGTGDNEQYF. The CDR3, as DNA: TGTGCCAGCAGCTTAATCGGGACAGGGGATAACGAGCAGTACTTC.

This clone was seen a handful of times. This chain's CDR3 is CASSQDWRGGEKLFF. The CDR3 DNA sequence: TGCGCCAGCAGCCAAGATTGGAGGGGTGGTGAAAAACTGTTTTTT. V gene TRBV4-3 combines with J gene TRBJ1-4, with D maybe TRBD1 (5 bases). This CDR3 is 15 amino acids long. V dropped 0 bases and J dropped 7 bases, with 12 bases sitting between them. Germline CDR1 LGHNA, CDR2 YSLEER.

V and J are TRBV10-1 and TRBJ1-1; D may be TRBD1 (6 bases). Trimming removed 0 bases from V and 4 bases from J, with 12 bases in between. The V gene's germline CDR1 is WNHNN and CDR2 SYGVQD (reference sequence). The length of the CDR3 is 15 residues. CDR3 amino acids: CASSESMGAITEAFF. The CDR3 bases are TGCGCCAGCAGTGAGTCAATGGGGGCTATCACTGAAGCTTTCTTT.